This entry is about one T cell receptor beta chain. Some clones are missing from TCRdb's copy, which holds only in-frame ones; the method was immunoSEQ multiplex PCR. The sample has about 200,000 clones, around nine tenths seen once; the top ten hold 6.2%. The data derive from a study of blood T cell repertoires in COVID-19. Study in general: The origin of the acute and convalescent COVID-19 samples was the United States, Italy and Spain.

Trimming shortened V by 2 bases and J by 6 bases, and 11 bases separated the two germline ends. Per the germline V gene, CDR1 is MNHNS and CDR2 is SASEGT. The CDR3 loop spans 14 amino acids. The chain combines TRBV6-1 with TRBJ1-5; unclear D gene. The sequence was obtained from a man in his fifties or sixties who had recovered from COVID-19. Sequences were obtained from peripheral blood. The DNA for the CDR3 is TGTGCCAGCAGTGAACCTCCATCGGGTCAGCCCCAGCATTTT. Protein: CASSEPPSGQPQHF.